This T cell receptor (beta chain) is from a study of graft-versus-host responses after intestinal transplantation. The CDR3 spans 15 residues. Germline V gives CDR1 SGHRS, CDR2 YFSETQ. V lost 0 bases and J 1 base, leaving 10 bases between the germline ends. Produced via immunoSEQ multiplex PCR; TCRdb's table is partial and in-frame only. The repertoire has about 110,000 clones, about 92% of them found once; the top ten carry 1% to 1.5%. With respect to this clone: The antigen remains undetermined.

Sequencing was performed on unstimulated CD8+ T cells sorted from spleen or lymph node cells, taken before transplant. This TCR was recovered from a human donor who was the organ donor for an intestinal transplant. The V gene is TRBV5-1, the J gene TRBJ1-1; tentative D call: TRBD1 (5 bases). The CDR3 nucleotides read TGCGCCAGCAGCTTGGCAGGGCCCCGGAACACTGAAGCTTTCTTT. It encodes CASSLAGPRNTEAFF. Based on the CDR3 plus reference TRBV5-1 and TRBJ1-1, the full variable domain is KAGVTQTPRYLIKTRGQQVTLSCSPISGHRSVSWYQQTPGQGLQFLFEYFSETQRNKGNFPGRFSGRQFSNSRSEMNVSTLELGDSALYLCASSLAGPRNTEAFFGQGTRLTVV.